A single sample gave rise to the 23 T cell receptor beta chains below, sequenced in a study of T cells after posttransplantation cyclophosphamide. Treatment was busulfan-fludarabine conditioning, a marrow graft, and cyclophosphamide on days +3 and +4. Sequencing was performed with immunoSEQ multiplex PCR; in TCRdb, only in-frame clones are kept and a portion is missing. The repertoire consists of roughly 20,000 clones, with about 85% occurring once and the leading ten covering about 6.7%. Sequencing used PBMCs, obtained after allogeneic stem cell transplant with posttransplant cyclophosphamide. The receptors derive from a female patient aged 35 to 55 who received an allogeneic stem cell transplant from a related donor, was CMV-positive, and had no GVHD. Some of these T cells may belong to the graft donor.

The chain joins TRBV10-3 to TRBJ2-1; 13 nucleotides agree with TRBD2. J lost 5 bases, V lost 7 bases, and 8 bases had no gene match. The CDR3 consists of 16 residues. Per germline, CDR1 ENHRY and CDR2 SYGVKD. The CDR3, as DNA: TGTGCCATCACCGGACTAGCGGGAGCTTCCCACAATGAGCAGTTCTTC. It encodes CAITGLAGASHNEQFF.

This chain links TRBV6-6 with TRBJ2-3, with D possibly matching TRBD1 (6 bases). The length of the CDR3 is 15 residues. With 0 bases removed from V and 5 bases from J, the gap between germline ends came to 12 bases. Germline V gene data show CDR1 as MNHNY and CDR2 as SVGAGI (reference sequence). CDR3: CASSYSARGGDTQYF. The CDR3 DNA is TGTGCCAGCAGTTACTCAGCTAGAGGGGGAGATACGCAGTATTTT.

V usage is TRBV29-1 and J usage is TRBJ2-3, with TRBD2 matching 10 bases. This CDR3 comprises 17 residues. The germline V gene encodes CDR1 SQVTM and CDR2 ANQGSEA. The V gene end was trimmed by 0 bases and the J gene end by 4 bases; junction bases not matched to a gene: 10. The CDR3 loop is CSVEDRGLLAGADTQYF. In DNA, the CDR3 is TGCAGCGTTGAAGACAGGGGGCTGCTAGCGGGAGCAGATACGCAGTATTTT.

The rearrangement links TRBV15 to TRBJ2-2; perhaps TRBD2 as D (5 bases). CDR1 and CDR2 (germline): LNHNV, YYDKDF (reference sequence). The germline V and J ends were trimmed by 3 bases and 6 bases, with 14 bases remaining between them. CDR3 length: 15 amino acids. CDR3 DNA: TGTGCCACCAGCAGCCTCGGGATAGAGGCCGGGGAGCTGTTTTTT. Translated, it gives CATSSLGIEAGELFF.

The V gene is TRBV28, the J gene TRBJ1-5; 7 bases are shared with TRBD1. Germline V gene data show CDR1 as MDHEN and CDR2 as SYDVKM. This CDR3 is 17 amino acids long. Losses at the gene ends were 4 bases for V and 6 bases for J; bases not matched to a gene: 15. The CDR3 protein is CASSSPVGRGKRQPQHF. CDR3 nucleotide sequence: TGTGCCAGCAGTTCTCCAGTGGGCAGGGGGAAACGTCAGCCCCAGCATTTT.

This chain connects TRBV28 to TRBJ2-2, with 11 bases that match TRBD2. Germline V CDR1 and CDR2: MDHEN, SYDVKM. The CDR3 consists of 18 residues. The J segment lost 1 base and the V segment lost 5 bases, leaving 9 bases of the junction unmatched. CDR3 amino acids: CASSLHGTSGQNTGELFF. The CDR3 coding sequence is TGTGCCAGCAGTCTTCATGGGACTAGCGGCCAGAACACCGGGGAGCTGTTTTTT.

The J gene is TRBJ2-5, the V gene TRBV4-3; 11 nucleotides align to TRBD2. The length of the CDR3 is 18 residues. V shed 3 bases and J 0 bases; nucleotides not matched to a gene: 9. From germline, CDR1 is LGHNA and CDR2 YSLEER. CDR3 DNA sequence: TGCGCCAGCAGCCAGCACCTAGCGGGAGGTACCGACCAAGAGACCCAGTACTTC. As protein: CASSQHLAGGTDQETQYF.

The chain is built from TRBV5-6 and TRBJ1-1; TRBD1 agrees at 7 bases. The V gene's germline CDR1 is SGHDT and CDR2 YYEEEE. This CDR3 has 16 residues. Trimming removed 0 bases from V and 4 bases from J; junction bases left unmatched: 9. The CDR3 spells CASSLASRDSSTEAFF. The DNA of the CDR3 is TGTGCCAGCAGCTTGGCCTCGCGGGACAGCTCCACTGAAGCTTTCTTT.

The chain has TRBV2 and TRBJ2-7; D possibly corresponds to TRBD1 (6 bases). The CDR3 is 13 amino acids. Germline CDR1 reads SNHLY; CDR2 reads FYNNEI. The V and J ends lost 4 bases and 2 bases respectively, with 9 bases between them. The DNA of the CDR3 is TGTGCCAGCAGTGGACAGGTCCCCTACGAGCAGTACTTC. Translation gives CASSGQVPYEQYF.

This chain uses TRBV6-6 with TRBJ2-7; 8 positions agree with TRBD2. The CDR3 covers 11 residues. The V gene's germline CDR1 is MNHNY and CDR2 SVGAGI (reference sequence). CDR3 coding DNA: TGTGCGTGCGGGGGGATTTACGAGCAGTACTTC. Its protein is CACGGIYEQYF.

This clone was recorded once. The V call is TRBV7-9, the J call TRBJ2-7; 14 nucleotides line up with TRBD2. The CDR3 totals 15 residues. Germline CDR1 is SEHNR and CDR2 is FQNEAQ (reference sequence). Germline trimming cut 4 bases from V and 5 bases from J; bases unmatched to any gene: 4. CDR3 sequence: CASSSGLAGVNEQYF. The DNA of the CDR3 is TGTGCCAGCAGCTCGGGACTAGCGGGAGTGAACGAGCAGTACTTC. Full variable domain (rest looked up from reference TRBV7-9 and TRBJ2-7): DTGVSQNPRHKITKRGQNVTFRCDPISEHNRLYWYRQTLGQGPEFLTYFQNEAQLEKSRLLSDRFSAERPKGSFSTLEIQRTEQGDSAMYLCASSSGLAGVNEQYFGPGTRLTVT.

Here the CDR3 reads CASSQASVSTDTQYF. CDR3 bases: TGCGCCAGCAGCCAAGCAAGCGTGAGCACAGATACGCAGTATTTT. J is TRBJ2-3 and V is TRBV4-3; the D is unclear. Deletions cut 1 base from V and 0 bases from J, with 8 bases between. The CDR3 has 15 amino acids. Germline CDR1 LGHNA, CDR2 YSLEER.

This clone has only one observation. The chain couples TRBV7-3 to TRBJ2-3; perhaps TRBD2 as D (6 bases). CDR1 and CDR2 from the germline V gene are SGHTA and FQGTGA. The CDR3 covers 15 residues. The V and J ends lost 4 bases and 4 bases respectively, with 15 bases between them. The CDR3 sequence: CASSYRLGAADTQYF. Here the CDR3 DNA reads TGTGCCAGCAGCTACCGACTAGGCGCGGCAGATACGCAGTATTTT.

The chain combines TRBV28 with TRBJ1-2; D ambiguous. The V gene's germline CDR1 is MDHEN and CDR2 SYDVKM. With 8 bases removed from V and 3 bases from J, the gap between germline ends came to 4 bases. There are 10 residues in the CDR3. The CDR3 coding sequence is TGTGCCAGCGGCCACTATGGCTACACCTTC. Protein sequence: CASGHYGYTF.

The chain has TRBV27 and TRBJ1-1; D gene uncertain. From germline, CDR1 is MNHEY and CDR2 SMNVEV (reference sequence). The CDR3 has 17 residues. Trimming stripped 4 bases from V and 2 bases from J, with 20 bases between. CDR3 amino acids: CASSSPLRGGSNTEAFF. DNA for the CDR3: TGTGCCAGCAGTTCACCCCTCCGTGGAGGCAGCAACACTGAAGCTTTCTTT.

This clone was counted a few times. This rearrangement joins TRBV19 to TRBJ2-7, with TRBD2 identical over 9 bases. Germline CDR1 and CDR2: LNHDA and SQIVND (reference sequence). With 5 bases clipped from V and 5 bases from J, the junction kept 10 bases outside the gene matches. The CDR3 has 15 amino acids. The CDR3 nucleotides read TGTGCCAGTAGTTTAAGCGGGAGGAACTTAAACGAGCAGTACTTC. Translated: CASSLSGRNLNEQYF. Full variable domain (outside the CDR3, taken from reference TRBV19 and TRBJ2-7): DGGITQSPKYLFRKEGQNVTLSCEQNLNHDAMYWYRQDPGQGLRLIYYSQIVNDFQKGDIAEGYSVSREKKESFPLTVTSAQKNPTAFYLCASSLSGRNLNEQYFGPGTRLTVT.

In nucleotides, the CDR3 is TGCGCCAGCAGCCTTTGGGCGGACAGACAATATGGCTACACCTTC. It translates to CASSLWADRQYGYTF. The V gene is TRBV4-3, the J gene TRBJ1-2, with D possibly being TRBD1 (6 bases). Germline loops: CDR1 LGHNA, CDR2 YSLEER. V was trimmed by 4 bases and J by 5 bases, leaving 17 bases between them. This CDR3 is 15 amino acids long.

This chain links TRBV4-1 with TRBJ2-1, with D maybe TRBD2 (6 bases). The CDR3 loop spans 16 amino acids. Per germline, CDR1 MGHRA and CDR2 YSYEKL. Trimming pared 0 bases from V and 7 bases from J, leaving 16 bases between. In DNA form, the CDR3 reads TGCGCCAGCAGCCAAGAGGGGCGGGGCCCTGGGAATGAGCAGTTCTTC. It yields the protein CASSQEGRGPGNEQFF.

The chain has TRBV30 and TRBJ1-4; 8 bases are a match to TRBD1. The CDR3 runs 14 residues. Germline V gene lookup returns CDR1 GTSNPN and CDR2 SVGIG (reference sequence). Trimming took 2 bases from V and 7 from J; bases not matched to a gene: 6. CDR3 DNA: TGTGCCTGGAGTCCGGGGACAGGACGTGAAAAACTGTTTTTT. Translating it yields CAWSPGTGREKLFF. Full variable domain (missing parts from reference TRBV30 and TRBJ1-4): SQTIHQWPATLVQPVGSPLSLECTVEGTSNPNLYWYRQAAGRGLQLLFYSVGIGQISSEVPQNLSASRPQDRQFILSSKKLLLSDSGFYLCAWSPGTGREKLFFGSGTQLSVL.

V and J are TRBV15 and TRBJ2-3, with 12 bases that match TRBD2. The CDR3 totals 19 residues. V was clipped by 0 bases and J by 0 bases; unmatched bases: 7. CDR1 is LNHNV, CDR2 YYDKDF, per germline (reference sequence). The CDR3 is CATSREKLAGGLSTDTQYF. The CDR3 DNA reads TGTGCCACCAGCAGAGAGAAACTAGCGGGAGGACTTAGCACAGATACGCAGTATTTT.

The genes are TRBV7-2 and TRBJ2-2, with unresolved D. V lost 1 base and J 3 bases, leaving 9 bases between the germline ends. Germline loops: CDR1 SGHTA, CDR2 FQGNSA. The CDR3 covers 15 residues. CDR3 region: CASSLVVPHTGELFF. The CDR3 DNA follows: TGTGCCAGCAGCTTAGTCGTTCCTCACACCGGGGAGCTGTTTTTT.

V usage is TRBV9 and J usage is TRBJ2-7; D is perhaps TRBD2 (6 bases). The germline V gene has CDR1 SGDLS and CDR2 YYNGEE. CDR3 length equals 16 residues. V was shortened by 0 bases and J by 0 bases, with 13 bases between the two germline ends. The CDR3 nucleotides read TGTGCCAGCAGCGTAGGCGAGCGGGCTAGCTCCTACGAGCAGTACTTC. Translation gives CASSVGERASSYEQYF.

V gene TRBV19 combines with J gene TRBJ1-4, with 7 nucleotides matching TRBD1. Looked up from germline, CDR1 is LNHDA and CDR2 is SQIVND (reference sequence). The CDR3 contains 15 residues. V shed 10 bases and J 8 bases; nucleotides not matched to a gene: 16. The chain's CDR3 is CATSRDSRGGEKLFF. CDR3 in DNA: TGTGCCACTTCCCGGGACAGCCGAGGAGGGGAAAAACTGTTTTTT.